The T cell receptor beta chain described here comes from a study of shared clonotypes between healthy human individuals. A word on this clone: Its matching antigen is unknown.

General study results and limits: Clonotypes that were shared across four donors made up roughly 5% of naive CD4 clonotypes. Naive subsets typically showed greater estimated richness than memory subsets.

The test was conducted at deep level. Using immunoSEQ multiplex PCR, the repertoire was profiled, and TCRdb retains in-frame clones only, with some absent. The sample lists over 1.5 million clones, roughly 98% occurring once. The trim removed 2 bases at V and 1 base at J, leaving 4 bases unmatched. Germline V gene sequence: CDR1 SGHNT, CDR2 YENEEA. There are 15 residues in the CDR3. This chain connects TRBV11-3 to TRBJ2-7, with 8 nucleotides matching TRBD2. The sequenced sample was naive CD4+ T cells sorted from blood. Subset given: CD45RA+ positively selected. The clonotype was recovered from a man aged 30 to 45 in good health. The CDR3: CASSLSSGASYEQYF. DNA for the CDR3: TGTGCCAGCAGCTTAAGTAGCGGGGCATCCTACGAGCAGTACTTC. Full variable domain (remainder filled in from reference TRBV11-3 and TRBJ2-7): EAGVVQSPRYKIIEKKQPVAFWCNPISGHNTLYWYLQNLGQGPELLIRYENEEAVDDSQLPKDRFSAERLKGVDSTLKIQPAELGDSAVYLCASSLSSGASYEQYFGPGTRLTVT.